This T cell receptor beta chain was sequenced during a study of PD-1 blockade in classical Hodgkin lymphoma. V lost 4 bases, J lost 8 bases, and 18 bases lay in between. This CDR3 has 14 amino acids. Germline V CDR1 and CDR2: SQVTM, ANQGSEA. The repertoire was sequenced with immunoSEQ multiplex PCR; TCRdb's copy has only in-frame clones and lacks some. The table lists more than 90,000 clones, around 80% of them singletons. The time point: cycle 4 day 1 (C4D1), after less than seven weeks of nivolumab. Each patient experienced a relapse that followed autologous stem cell transplantation, and brentuximab vedotin exposure varied. In regard to this clone: Its antigen is as yet unknown.

Study results and limitations: Only CD4+ TCR diversity, not CD8+, had risen significantly by C4D1. There remain no defined causes for the repertoire differences, which possibly reflect disease activity or prior therapy.

This TCR was sampled from a human donor with classical Hodgkin lymphoma. The V and J genes are TRBV29-1 and TRBJ2-1, with D possibly TRBD2 on 6 matching bases. The sample consisted of peripheral blood mononuclear cells (PBMCs), taken before the fourth cycle of nivolumab. The CDR3 sequence: CSVGGEMVIDEQFF. The CDR3 nucleotides are TGCAGCGTTGGCGGGGAGATGGTCATTGATGAGCAGTTCTTC.